This T cell receptor (beta chain) was identified during a study of cytomegalovirus exposure and HLA in healthy donors. Both 60 Vbeta primers and 13 Jbeta primers went into the PCR. In the source study's methods: Among the unique TCR beta chains that a later analysis counted, around 82 million in all, some 10 million were shared. The table came from immunoSEQ multiplex PCR; TCRdb's copy has only in-frame clones and leaves some out. V and J calls plus clone size are reproduced from that table; the DNA served to infer D and trimming. This sample has about 150,000 clones, with approximately 9% found just once. Notes on the study in general: Later work associated roughly 15,000 TCR beta sequences with HLA alleles at 0.05 false discovery rate.

With regard to this clone: What it recognizes is unknown.

Sequenced input: PBMCs. The sequence was collected from a woman aged 40 to 55 in good health and CMV-seropositive.

The CDR3 region is CAISEFSRNTGELFF. DNA for the CDR3: TGTGCCATCAGTGAGTTTTCCCGGAACACCGGGGAGCTGTTTTTT. J is TRBJ2-2 and V is TRBV10-3, with D unclear. V lost 1 base and J 1 base, leaving 7 bases between the germline ends. Germline V lookup: CDR1 ENHRY, CDR2 SYGVKD. The CDR3 is 15 residues long.